These 12 T cell receptor beta chains were all obtained from the same sample, sequenced in a study of blood T cells in healthy people across ages. A sample-barcoded 5' primer and a J-beta primer mix were used in a second PCR of roughly 6 to 11 cycles. TCRdb called the 5' RACE reads again in MiXCR, with one record for every CDR3 protein. The table records over 550,000 distinct CDR3 sequences, roughly 30% of them present only once. Source material: blood. The receptors were gathered from a woman of 80 years or more in good health.

Only a few counts were recorded for this clonotype. This chain joins TRBV6-5 and TRBJ1-1, with D maybe TRBD1 (5 bases). Germline CDR1 MNHEY, CDR2 SVGAGI. The CDR3 consists of 13 residues. V lost 2 bases to trimming and J lost 4 bases, with 8 bases between them. The CDR3, as DNA: TGTGCCAGCAGTTACGGGGCAGCCACTGAAGCTTTCTTT. This encodes CASSYGAATEAFF.

This clonotype was seen ten or more times. The chain links TRBV28 to TRBJ2-7, with 8 bases aligning to TRBD2. The CDR3 spans 13 residues. Germline loops: CDR1 MDHEN, CDR2 SYDVKM. Germline trimming cut 5 bases from V and 5 bases from J; bases unmatched to any gene: 5. The CDR3 reads CASSAGGRDEQYF. CDR3 bases: TGTGCCAGCAGTGCGGGGGGACGAGACGAGCAGTACTTC. The full variable domain, in which reference TRBV28 and TRBJ2-7 provide the parts outside the CDR3, is DVKVTQSSRYLVKRTGEKVFLECVQDMDHENMFWYRQDPGLGLRLIYFSYDVKMKEKGDIPEGYSVSREKKERFSLILESASTNQTSMYLCASSAGGRDEQYFGPGTRLTVT.

This clonotype appeared many times. V and J are TRBV20-1 and TRBJ2-1, with a tentative D call TRBD2 (7 bases). The J call may be wrong; the DNA end is better matched by TRBJ2-7. CDR3 length: 15 residues. Germline assignment: CDR1 DFQATT and CDR2 SNEGSKA (reference sequence). CDR3 in amino acids: CSAEGGGSSYNEQYF. The CDR3, as DNA: TGCAGTGCCGAGGGGGGGGGGAGCTCCTACAATGAGCAGTACTTC.

About this clonotype: An end of the junction differs from the germline gene, which may be a read error. This chain uses TRBV7-9 with TRBJ1-5; TRBD1 matches 7 bases. Germline-derived CDR1 and CDR2 are SEHNR and FQNEAQ (reference sequence). This CDR3 is 15 amino acids long. The CDR3: CAGSPEDRANQPQHF. DNA of the CDR3: TGTGCCGGCAGCCCGGAAGACAGGGCCAATCAGCCCCAGCATTTT.

V usage is TRBV7-2 and J usage is TRBJ2-7, with D perhaps matching TRBD1 (6 bases). Germline CDR1 and CDR2: SGHTA and FQGNSA. Trimming pared 2 bases from V and 7 bases from J, leaving 12 bases between. The CDR3 consists of 13 residues. CDR3 coding DNA: TGTGCCAGCAGCTTATGGACAGAGTATGAGCAGTACTTC. Amino acids: CASSLWTEYEQYF.

This clonotype was seen many times. This chain uses TRBV7-9 with TRBJ1-1; D gene unclear. The V gene lost 4 bases and the J gene lost 1 base, with 10 bases spanning the gap. Germline CDR1 reads SEHNR; CDR2 reads FQNEAQ (reference sequence). The CDR3 runs 14 residues. DNA for the CDR3: TGTGCCAGCAGCTGGGGATCAACGAACACTGAAGCTTTCTTT. This codes for CASSWGSTNTEAFF. The full variable domain, in which reference TRBV7-9 and TRBJ1-1 provide the parts outside the CDR3, is DTGVSQNPRHKITKRGQNVTFRCDPISEHNRLYWYRQTLGQGPEFLTYFQNEAQLEKSRLLSDRFSAERPKGSFSTLEIQRTEQGDSAMYLCASSWGSTNTEAFFGQGTRLTVV.

This chain joins TRBV28 and TRBJ2-5, with D perhaps TRBD2 (6 bases). From germline, CDR1 is MDHEN and CDR2 SYDVKM. Trimming pared 6 bases from V and 4 bases from J, leaving 12 bases between. The CDR3 runs to 13 residues. The DNA of the CDR3 is TGTGCCAGCAGGGGGGGAGGTGGAGAGACCCAGTACTTC. It specifies CASRGGGGETQYF.

This clonotype occurred many times. The genes are TRBV10-3 and TRBJ1-1; D possibly corresponds to TRBD1 (6 bases). CDR3 length: 13 amino acids. With 6 bases removed from V and 1 base from J, the gap between germline ends came to 9 bases. Germline V gene lookup returns CDR1 ENHRY and CDR2 SYGVKD. CDR3 protein: CAISRGQNTEAFF. The CDR3 nucleotides read TGTGCCATCAGCCGGGGACAGAACACTGAAGCTTTCTTT.

About this clonotype: This may be a read error: a much more frequent sequence differs by one nucleotide. V is TRBV12-3 or TRBV12-4 and J is TRBJ2-1; TRBD2 aligns across 8 bases. TRBJ2-7 explains the end of the DNA better; the J call may be wrong. CDR3 length: 17 residues. The CDR3 here is CALGAAGAGSSYNEQYF. The CDR3 region has the DNA TGTGCCTTGGGGGCAGCGGGGGCGGGGAGCTCCTACAATGAGCAGTACTTC.

The chain recombines TRBV5-6 with TRBJ2-7; 14 bases line up with TRBD2. J gave up 2 bases and V 5 bases, and 12 bases lay outside the gene matches. The CDR3 runs to 18 residues. Germline CDR1 is SGHDT and CDR2 is YYEEEE. CDR3: CASSSEGLAGVPTYEQYF. In DNA form, the CDR3 reads TGTGCCAGCAGTTCTGAGGGACTAGCGGGGGTGCCTACCTACGAGCAGTACTTC.

On this clonotype: This sequence may be a read error, since a much larger clone differs from it by one base. The V and J genes are TRBV6-1 and TRBJ2-1, with 10 bases identical to TRBD2. The CDR3 runs to 15 residues. The V gene's germline CDR1 is MNHNS and CDR2 SASEGT. In DNA form, the CDR3 reads TGTGCCAGCGGTGAGCGGGGGGGCGGCTACAATGAGCAGTTCTTC. It specifies CASGERGGGYNEQFF.

J is TRBJ1-1 and V is TRBV29-1; D may be TRBD1 (6 bases). V lost 2 bases and J lost 7, with 17 bases in between. The CDR3 contains 14 residues. Looked up from germline, CDR1 is SQVTM and CDR2 is ANQGSEA. The CDR3 nucleotides are TGCAGCGTTGAAAGAAGGGGGAACGTCCTTGAAGCTTTCTTT. Translating it yields CSVERRGNVLEAFF.